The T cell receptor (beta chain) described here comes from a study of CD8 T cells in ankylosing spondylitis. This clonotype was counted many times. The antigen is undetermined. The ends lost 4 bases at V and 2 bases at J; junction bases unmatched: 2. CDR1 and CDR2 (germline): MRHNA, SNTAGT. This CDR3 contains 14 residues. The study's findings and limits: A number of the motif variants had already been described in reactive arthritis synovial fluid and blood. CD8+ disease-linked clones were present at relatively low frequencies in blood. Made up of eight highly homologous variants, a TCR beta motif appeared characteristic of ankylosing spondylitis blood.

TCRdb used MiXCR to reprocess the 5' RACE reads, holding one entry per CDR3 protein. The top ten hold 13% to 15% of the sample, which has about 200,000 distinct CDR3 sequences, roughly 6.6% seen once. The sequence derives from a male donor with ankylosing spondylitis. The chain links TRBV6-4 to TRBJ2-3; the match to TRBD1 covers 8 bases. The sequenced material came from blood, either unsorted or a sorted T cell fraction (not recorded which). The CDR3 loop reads CASSAGGDTDTQYF. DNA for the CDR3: TGTGCCAGCAGTGCAGGGGGCGACACAGATACGCAGTATTTT.